This T cell receptor beta chain was identified during a study of T cell responses to AZD1222 COVID-19 vaccine. About the study: Second-dose timings of about 4 or about 12 weeks were pooled.

The V gene's germline CDR1 is LNHDA and CDR2 SQIVND (reference sequence). Trimming left V 8 bases short and J 1 base short, with 12 bases between. CDR3 size: 14 residues. On this clone: Antigen unknown.

General study findings and limits: Repertoire sampling was restricted to post-peak T cell response timepoints.

The protocol was immunoSEQ multiplex PCR, while the TCRdb copy is restricted to in-frame clones and leaves out a portion. The table lists 100,000 to 150,000 clones, around 85% of them singletons. This chain links TRBV19 with TRBJ1-3, with a possible D match to TRBD1 (6 bases). The sequence derives from an adult in good health. The specimen comprised peripheral blood, sampled on day 0 of AZD1222 vaccination. The CDR3 DNA follows: TGTGCCAGTTCACTACAGGGTTCTGGAAACACCATATATTTT. As protein: CASSLQGSGNTIYF.